This TCR delta chain was observed in a study of gamma delta lymphoproliferative disorders and STAT genes (dated by TCRdb to 2017 to 2018). Broadly, across the study: The LymphoTrack Dx TCRG Assay was used to build gamma-chain libraries from a minimum of 50 ng of genomic DNA. A couple of gamma-chain samples and all delta-chain samples were sequenced twice to confirm results. Within a larger immunophenotypic and STAT-mutation study, TCR gamma and delta CDR3 repertoires were profiled by deep sequencing in Tgammadelta lymphoproliferative disease patients and healthy controls. Delta-chain libraries followed the EuroClonality-NGS working group standard operating procedure, because no corresponding Invivoscribe delta assay was available. Beyond this particular receptor, the publication reports: Leukemic cells were skewed toward terminal effectors, whereas control T cells likely spanned varied maturation stages, a difference potentially limiting comparisons between patients and controls. The authors pointed out that NGS specificity may be lower at low frequencies, so whether leukemic clones are public or private needs to be confirmed. Nearly all major patient gamma and delta clonotypes were public, shared with at least one healthy donor; only two gamma clonotypes were private to disease. When whole repertoires were clustered, gamma repertoires from patients grouped apart from those of healthy controls, but delta repertoires did not separate between the groups.

TCR sequencing was performed on genomic DNA from peripheral blood mononuclear cells isolated from patients and controls. Controls were 23 healthy adult blood donors, with a median age of approximately 69 years and 12 males and around eleven females, matched to patients for age and sex. From the germline V gene (reference sequence), CDR1 is TVYSNPD and CDR2 is GDNSRS. The CDR3 covers 19 residues, taking in both the cysteine and the phenylalanine. Solely the CDR3 DNA is kept, with 57 bases framed from the first base. Between the V and J ends, shortened by 4 bases and 0 bases respectively, the junction contains 30 bases. Both library methods used multiplex PCR with primers targeting conserved V and J regions of the TCR genes. Amplicons were purified, pooled and sequenced on an Illumina MiSeq platform. Concerning the study's data processing: V(D)J alignment, clonotype assembly and translation were done with MiXCR, while functionality assessment and CDR3 repertoire analyses were done with VDJtools. The IMGT definition of CDR3 was applied, and only productive sequences using functional genes were analyzed, with ORF genes and pseudogenes left out. A custom Python script was used to search all patients and controls for identical amino acid CDR3s of major clonotypes (frequency >=5%). To compare clonotype frequencies between patients and controls, a one-sided non-parametric Wilcoxon test was applied. TCRdb processed the public reads again with the CATT caller, after which rows with matching DNA were combined. TCRdb's processing, not the study's, gives the V and J calls here. The sample has 3,500 to 4,500 delta-chain clones on record, less than 1.2% of them singletons. Approximately 22% of the sample is held by the ten biggest clonotypes.

Notes on this clone: The antigen it binds to is not known. The TCRdb protein comes from a much larger clone and disagrees with this DNA's translation at residue 9, likely due to a read error; the protein given here is derived from the DNA.

The material sequenced was blood. The sequence was collected from a human donor in good health. The V and J genes are TRDV3 and TRDJ1; the best D guess is TRDD3, with 5 bases matching. The CDR3: CASPLTIPERDLYTDKLIF. The DNA sequence is given as TGTGCCTCCCCGCTCACTATTCCCGAGAGGGATTTGTACACCGATAAACTCATCTTT.